The rows below give T cell receptor beta chains drawn from one sample of a study of cytomegalovirus exposure and HLA in healthy donors. The repertoire was sequenced with immunoSEQ multiplex PCR; TCRdb's copy has only in-frame clones and lacks some. Of 120,000 to 150,000 clones listed, 70% are singletons. The specimen sequenced was PBMCs. These receptors were obtained from a woman younger than 45 in good health and CMV-seronegative. Both conserved end residues are part of each CDR3. The D gene is left open where the match is weak. Not all rows give a size; the values are once, few, many and, for expanded clones, a class.

j_gene	v_gene	d_gene	abundance	CDR3aa	CDR3nt
TRBJ2-7	TRBV19	TRBD1	NA	CASSPGTGVSYEQYF	TGTGCCAGTAGTCCCGGGACAGGGGTTTCCTACGAGCAGTACTTC
TRBJ2-2	TRBV4-1	NA	NA	CASSQPGQSPGELFF	TGCGCCAGCAGCCAACCGGGACAATCCCCCGGGGAGCTGTTTTTT
TRBJ1-2	TRBV6-6	TRBD1	NA	CASSLLGTGGAEGYTF	TGTGCCAGCAGTTTGTTGGGGACAGGGGGCGCGGAGGGCTACACCTTC
TRBJ2-2	TRBV5-1	TRBD1	NA	CASRTGVYTGELFF	TGCGCCAGCAGGACAGGGGTGTACACCGGGGAGCTGTTTTTT
TRBJ1-5	TRBV5-1	NA	once	CASRGIQPQHF	TGCGCCAGCCGAGGGATTCAGCCCCAGCATTTT
TRBJ1-4	TRBV28	NA	once	CASSTLQEKLFF	TGTGCCAGCAGTACCCTACAGGAAAAACTGTTTTTT
TRBJ1-2	TRBV7-2	NA	NA	CASSLTVYGYTF	TGTGCCAGCAGCTTAACAGTCTATGGCTACACCTTC
TRBJ2-1	TRBV5-4	TRBD2	NA	CASSLGSGGRVEQFF	TGTGCCAGCAGCTTGGGTTCTGGCGGGAGGGTTGAGCAGTTCTTC
TRBJ2-1	TRBV7-9	TRBD2	once	CASSFTGGLYNEQFF	TGTGCCAGCAGCTTTACGGGGGGGTTATACAATGAGCAGTTCTTC
TRBJ1-2	TRBV5-1	TRBD1	NA	CASRGGQGNYGYTF	TGCGCCAGCCGCGGGGGACAGGGGAACTATGGCTACACCTTC
TRBJ2-7	TRBV11-3	TRBD2	NA	CASSFGLAPISYEQYF	TGTGCCAGCAGCTTCGGACTAGCGCCTATCTCCTACGAGCAGTACTTC
TRBJ1-2	TRBV19	TRBD1	NA	CASSNRGDGYTF	TGTGCCAGCTCAAACAGGGGCGATGGCTACACCTTC
TRBJ1-1	TRBV27	NA	NA	CASSFWSGGDTEAFF	TGTGCCAGCAGTTTTTGGTCCGGGGGTGACACTGAAGCTTTCTTT
TRBJ2-1	TRBV29-1	NA	NA	CSVVTVEGVNEQFF	TGCAGCGTTGTAACCGTGGAGGGTGTGAATGAGCAGTTCTTC
TRBJ2-3	TRBV18	NA	NA	CASSPPENTDTQYF	TGTGCCAGCTCACCACCGGAGAACACAGATACGCAGTATTTT
TRBJ2-6	TRBV28	NA	NA	CASSPGESSGANVLTF	TGTGCCAGCAGTCCTGGGGAGTCCTCTGGGGCCAACGTCCTGACTTTC
TRBJ2-7	TRBV29-1	NA	once	CSVGGRRGPYEQYF	TGCAGCGTTGGGGGCCGGAGGGGCCCCTACGAGCAGTACTTC